The 19 T cell receptor beta chains listed next were all sequenced from one sample in a study of T cells expressing NK-cell markers. TCRdb re-analyzed the 5' RACE reads; it lists each CDR3 protein once, without DNA. Its table records some 450,000 distinct CDR3 sequences. Sample: blood T cells: a sorted CD56 or NKG2C T cell subset, CD4+ or CD8+ T cells, or bulk PBMC T cells (not recorded which). The receptors originated from a woman between 18 and 70 years old in good health.

The chain joins TRBV30 to TRBJ2-3; TCRdb's D call, TRBD1, is unchecked because there is no DNA. The CDR3 is 12 amino acids. Germline values: CDR1 GTSNPN, CDR2 SVGIG (reference sequence). CDR3 protein: CAWSRGTDTQYF. Together with reference TRBV30 and TRBJ2-3, the CDR3 gives the full variable domain: SQTIHQWPATLVQPVGSPLSLECTVEGTSNPNLYWYRQAAGRGLQLLFYSVGIGQISSEVPQNLSASRPQDRQFILSSKKLLLSDSGFYLCAWSRGTDTQYFGPGTRLTVL.

V gene TRBV6-5 combines with J gene TRBJ2-1. This CDR3 is built from 12 residues. Germline V gene sequence: CDR1 MNHEY, CDR2 SVGAGI. The CDR3 here is CASKPSYNEQFF.

The chain joins TRBV6-5 to TRBJ1-1; TCRdb lists TRBD1, though no DNA is available to test this call. Looked up from germline, CDR1 is MNHEY and CDR2 is SVGAGI. This CDR3 has 16 residues. CDR3 sequence: CASSYSLDSSNTEAFF.

V gene TRBV6-1 combines with J gene TRBJ2-3. Germline V CDR1 and CDR2: MNHNS, SASEGT. CDR3 length: 13 residues. CDR3 sequence: CASREAGTDTQYF.

The rearrangement links TRBV5-4 to TRBJ2-5; checking the TCRdb D call of TRBD2 is not possible without DNA. The CDR3 is made up of 15 amino acids. Germline CDR1 reads SGHNT; CDR2 reads YYREEE (reference sequence). The chain's CDR3 is CASSFSGSGQETQYF.

The chain employs TRBV6-1 and TRBJ1-5. CDR3 length: 15 residues. Germline V gene lookup returns CDR1 MNHNS and CDR2 SASEGT. The CDR3 loop is CASSAEPYGNQPQHF.

The V and J genes are TRBV20-1 and TRBJ2-1; TCRdb calls TRBD2, which cannot be checked without DNA. Germline CDR1 is DFQATT and CDR2 is SNEGSKA (reference sequence). CDR3 length: 18 residues. The CDR3 here is CSARGPSPYRVGYNEQFF.

The chain is built from TRBV20-1 and TRBJ2-3; TCRdb gives TRBD1 as the D gene, but with no DNA this cannot be confirmed. Germline CDR1 reads DFQATT; CDR2 reads SNEGSKA (reference sequence). The CDR3 runs to 16 residues. This CDR3 reads CSAPPPGQGAVDTQYF.

This chain links TRBV5-1 with TRBJ1-2; TCRdb calls TRBD1, which cannot be checked without DNA. Germline V gene sequence: CDR1 SGHRS, CDR2 YFSETQ. The CDR3 runs 14 residues. The CDR3 here is CASNELTGGYGYTF.

The chain combines TRBV11-2 with TRBJ2-3; without DNA, the TCRdb call of TRBD2 cannot be checked. This CDR3 spans 17 amino acids. Germline loops: CDR1 SGHAT, CDR2 FQNNGV. CDR3 in amino acids: CASSLRLAGEGTDTQYF.

The V and J genes are TRBV30 and TRBJ1-5; TCRdb reports TRBD1, a call that lacks DNA to check it against. There are 14 residues in the CDR3. Per the germline V gene, CDR1 is GTSNPN and CDR2 is SVGIG (reference sequence). The CDR3 sequence: CAWSAGTGNQPQHF.

The V gene is TRBV12-3 or TRBV12-4, the J gene TRBJ2-1; the TCRdb D gene call, TRBD2, has no DNA to confirm it. This CDR3 comprises 13 residues. The CDR3 sequence: CASSYGLADEQFF.

The chain uses TRBV28 and TRBJ2-7; TCRdb returns TRBD2, unconfirmable since there is no DNA. The CDR3 is 19 residues long. Germline assignment: CDR1 MDHEN and CDR2 SYDVKM. CDR3 amino acids: CASSLVRLAGGPGYHEQYF.

The chain employs TRBV6-5 and TRBJ2-5. The CDR3 length is 13 residues. CDR1 is MNHEY and CDR2 is SVGAGI in the germline V gene. CDR3: CASSYSNAETQYF.

The chain recombines TRBV27 with TRBJ1-5; the TCRdb call, TRBD1, lacks DNA for checking. Germline CDR1 and CDR2: MNHEY and SMNVEV (reference sequence). The CDR3 sequence is 15 residues long. CDR3 loop: CASSGLGGSNQPQHF.

The genes are TRBV7-3 and TRBJ2-3; with no DNA, the TCRdb D assignment of TRBD1 cannot be verified. Per germline, CDR1 SGHTA and CDR2 FQGTGA. The CDR3 covers 16 residues. The CDR3 loop is CASSPLPGLGTDTQYF.

The V and J genes are TRBV10-3 and TRBJ2-2; TCRdb designates TRBD1, a call that cannot be tested without DNA. The CDR3 covers 15 residues. From germline, CDR1 is ENHRY and CDR2 SYGVKD. This CDR3 is CAIKPGQGDTGELFF.

The rearrangement links TRBV5-1 to TRBJ1-1; TCRdb indicates TRBD1, and absent DNA this call remains unverified. The CDR3 is 14 residues long. Germline CDR1 reads SGHRS; CDR2 reads YFSETQ. This CDR3 is CASRPQGWNTEAFF. The full variable domain, in which reference TRBV5-1 and TRBJ1-1 provide the parts outside the CDR3, is KAGVTQTPRYLIKTRGQQVTLSCSPISGHRSVSWYQQTPGQGLQFLFEYFSETQRNKGNFPGRFSGRQFSNSRSEMNVSTLELGDSALYLCASRPQGWNTEAFFGQGTRLTVV.

The chain employs TRBV24-1 and TRBJ2-3; TCRdb proposes TRBD1, but this gene call is untestable without DNA. Germline lookup yields CDR1 KGHDR and CDR2 SFDVKD. CDR3 length: 16 residues. The CDR3 region is CATSEPGTGSTDTQYF.